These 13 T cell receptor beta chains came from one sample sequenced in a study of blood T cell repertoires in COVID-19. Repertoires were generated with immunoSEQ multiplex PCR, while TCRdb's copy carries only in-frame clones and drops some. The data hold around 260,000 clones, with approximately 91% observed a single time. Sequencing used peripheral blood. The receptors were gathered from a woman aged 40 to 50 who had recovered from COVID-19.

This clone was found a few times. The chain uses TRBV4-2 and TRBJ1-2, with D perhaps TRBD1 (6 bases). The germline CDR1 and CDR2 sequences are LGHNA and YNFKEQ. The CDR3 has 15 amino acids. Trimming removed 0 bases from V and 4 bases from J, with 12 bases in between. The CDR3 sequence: CASSQDRTGPYGYTF. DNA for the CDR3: TGTGCCAGCAGCCAAGATCGTACAGGGCCCTATGGCTACACCTTC.

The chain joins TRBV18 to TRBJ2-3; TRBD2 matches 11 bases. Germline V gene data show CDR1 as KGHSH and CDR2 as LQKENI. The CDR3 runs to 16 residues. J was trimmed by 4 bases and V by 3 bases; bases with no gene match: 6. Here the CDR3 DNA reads TGTGCCAGCTCACCGAGTGTAGCGGGAGGGTCAGATACGCAGTATTTT. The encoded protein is CASSPSVAGGSDTQYF.

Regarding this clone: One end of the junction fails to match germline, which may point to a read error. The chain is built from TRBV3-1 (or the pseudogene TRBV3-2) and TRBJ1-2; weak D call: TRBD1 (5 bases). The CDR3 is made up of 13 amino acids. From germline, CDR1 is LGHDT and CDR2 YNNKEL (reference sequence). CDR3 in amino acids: CASNQRGGEGYTF. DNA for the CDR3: TGTGCCAGCAACCAACGGGGGGGAGAGGGCTACACCTTC.

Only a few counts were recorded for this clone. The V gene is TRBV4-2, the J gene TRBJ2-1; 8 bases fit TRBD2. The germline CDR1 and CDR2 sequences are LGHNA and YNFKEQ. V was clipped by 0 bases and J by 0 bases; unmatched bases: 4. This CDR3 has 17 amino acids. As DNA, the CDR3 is TGTGCCAGCAGCCAAGATTTAGCGGGACGCTCCTACAATGAGCAGTTCTTC. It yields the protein CASSQDLAGRSYNEQFF.

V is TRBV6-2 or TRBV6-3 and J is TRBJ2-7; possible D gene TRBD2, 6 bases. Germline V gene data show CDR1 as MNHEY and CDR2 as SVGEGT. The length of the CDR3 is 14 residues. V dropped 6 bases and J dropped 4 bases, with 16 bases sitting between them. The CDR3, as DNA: TGTGCCAGCAGCTCGGAGGGACTCTTATACGAGCAGTACTTC. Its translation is CASSSEGLLYEQYF.

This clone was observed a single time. As DNA, the CDR3 is TGCGCCAGCAGTCAAGGATGGGAGGGCTTATATTTT. Its translation: CASSQGWEGLYF. The chain links TRBV23-1 to TRBJ1-3; D call uncertain. TRBV23-1 is placed among ORFs of uncertain function. The CDR3 has 12 amino acids. V lost 2 bases and J lost 14, with 13 bases in between.

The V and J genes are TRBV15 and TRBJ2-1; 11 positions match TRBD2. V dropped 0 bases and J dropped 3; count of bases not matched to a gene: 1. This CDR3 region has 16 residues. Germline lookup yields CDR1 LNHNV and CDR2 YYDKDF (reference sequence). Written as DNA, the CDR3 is TGTGCCACCAGCAGAGATGGGACTAGCGGCTACAATGAGCAGTTCTTC. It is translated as CATSRDGTSGYNEQFF.

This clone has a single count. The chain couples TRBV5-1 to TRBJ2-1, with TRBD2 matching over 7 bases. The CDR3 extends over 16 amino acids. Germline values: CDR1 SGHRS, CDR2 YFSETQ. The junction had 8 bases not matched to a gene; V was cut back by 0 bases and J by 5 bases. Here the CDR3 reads CASSLAGGGSNNEQFF. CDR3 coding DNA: TGCGCCAGCAGCTTGGCCGGCGGCGGGAGTAACAATGAGCAGTTCTTC.

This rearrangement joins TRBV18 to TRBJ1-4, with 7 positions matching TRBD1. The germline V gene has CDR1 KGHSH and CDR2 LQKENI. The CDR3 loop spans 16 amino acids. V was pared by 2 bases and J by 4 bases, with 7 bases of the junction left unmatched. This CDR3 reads CASSPTGAAFNEKLFF. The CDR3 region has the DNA TGTGCCAGCTCACCAACAGGGGCGGCCTTTAATGAAAAACTGTTTTTT.

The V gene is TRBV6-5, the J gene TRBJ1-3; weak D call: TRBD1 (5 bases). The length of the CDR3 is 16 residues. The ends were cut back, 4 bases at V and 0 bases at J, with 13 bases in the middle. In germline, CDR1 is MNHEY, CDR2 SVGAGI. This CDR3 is CASSSFDSYSGNTIYF. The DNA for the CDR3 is TGTGCCAGCAGTTCCTTTGACAGCTACTCTGGAAACACCATATATTTT.

The CDR3 spells CASREQGFGTEAFF. CDR3 nucleotide sequence: TGTGCCAGTAGAGAACAGGGGTTCGGCACTGAAGCTTTCTTT. V is TRBV19 and J is TRBJ1-1; 7 bases are a match to TRBD1. The CDR3 runs 14 residues. The germline gives CDR1 LNHDA, CDR2 SQIVND (reference sequence). V gave up 6 bases and J gave up 4 bases; unmatched junction bases: 8. Variable domain in full (rest from reference TRBV19 and TRBJ1-1): DGGITQSPKYLFRKEGQNVTLSCEQNLNHDAMYWYRQDPGQGLRLIYYSQIVNDFQKGDIAEGYSVSREKKESFPLTVTSAQKNPTAFYLCASREQGFGTEAFFGQGTRLTVV.

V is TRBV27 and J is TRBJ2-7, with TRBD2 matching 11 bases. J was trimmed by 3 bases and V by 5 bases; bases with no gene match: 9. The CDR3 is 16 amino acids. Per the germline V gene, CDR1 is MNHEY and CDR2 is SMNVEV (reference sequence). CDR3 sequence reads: CASSAALAGGHYEQYF. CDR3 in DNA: TGTGCCAGCAGTGCCGCTCTAGCGGGAGGCCACTACGAGCAGTACTTC.

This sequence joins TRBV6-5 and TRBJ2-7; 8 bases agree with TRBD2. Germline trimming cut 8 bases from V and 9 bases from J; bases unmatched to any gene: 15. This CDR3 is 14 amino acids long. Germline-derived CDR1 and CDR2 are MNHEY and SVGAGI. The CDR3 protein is CASRTRAGAGWQYF. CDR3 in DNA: TGTGCCAGCCGAACTAGAGCGGGAGCAGGTTGGCAGTACTTC.